This passage covers 27 T cell receptor beta chains from one sample sequenced in a study of cytomegalovirus exposure and HLA in healthy donors. The PCR had 60 Vbeta and 13 Jbeta primers. Clones were read by immunoSEQ multiplex PCR, and TCRdb kept only the in-frame ones, dropping some. This table has 150,000 to 200,000 clones, roughly four fifths appearing once. The sample taken for sequencing was PBMCs. Receptor source: a woman between 18 and 29 years old in good health and CMV-seropositive.

The genes are TRBV29-1 and TRBJ2-1; 7 bases align to TRBD1. J gave up 4 bases and V 4 bases, and 7 bases lay outside the gene matches. CDR3 length: 14 residues. CDR1 and CDR2 (germline): SQVTM, ANQGSEA. The CDR3: CSVVVRDRYNEQFF. In nucleotides, the CDR3 is TGCAGCGTTGTGGTACGGGACAGATACAATGAGCAGTTCTTC.

The chain combines TRBV29-1 with TRBJ1-1, with unresolved D. The CDR3 spans 13 residues. The V and J ends lost 4 bases and 9 bases respectively, with 18 bases between them. Germline loops: CDR1 SQVTM, CDR2 ANQGSEA. In DNA, the CDR3 is TGCAGCGTTGGCCCCTTGTCGAGGGAGAAAGCTTTCTTT. It translates to CSVGPLSREKAFF.

The chain couples TRBV15 to TRBJ2-1, with D perhaps TRBD1 (5 bases). This CDR3 comprises 16 residues. V shed 2 bases and J shed 6 bases, with 17 bases lying between them. The V gene's germline CDR1 is LNHNV and CDR2 YYDKDF (reference sequence). The CDR3 DNA is TGTGCCACCAGCAGATGGGGCTCCAAACCGGGCAATGAGCAGTTCTTC. This sequence encodes CATSRWGSKPGNEQFF.

This clone occurred once. This rearrangement joins TRBV5-6 to TRBJ2-7; a weak D match, TRBD2 (5 bases). The CDR3 covers 13 residues. The germline CDR1 and CDR2 sequences are SGHDT and YYEEEE. V was trimmed by 3 bases and J by 6 bases, leaving 13 bases between them. The CDR3 region is CASSYTWLAEQYF. CDR3 sequence (DNA): TGTGCCAGCAGCTACACCTGGCTAGCCGAGCAGTACTTC.

This chain joins TRBV2 and TRBJ2-5, with D possibly TRBD2 on 6 matching bases. This CDR3 region has 14 residues. The ends were cut back, 10 bases at V and 4 bases at J, with 19 bases in the middle. Germline assignment: CDR1 SNHLY and CDR2 FYNNEI. CDR3 bases: TGTGCCACCCAGTGGGAGGTTGTGGGAGAGACCCAGTACTTC. Residues: CATQWEVVGETQYF.

This clone has just a few counts. DNA for the CDR3: TGTGCCAGTAGTCTTCAGGGGCTGAATGAAAAACTGTTTTTT. This encodes CASSLQGLNEKLFF. This sequence joins TRBV19 and TRBJ1-4, with D tentatively TRBD1 (6 bases). V lost 5 bases and J 5 bases, leaving 12 bases between the germline ends. This CDR3 is built from 14 residues. Germline CDR1 and CDR2: LNHDA and SQIVND (reference sequence).

This clone was seen a handful of times. Other nucleotide sequences from this sample produce the same CDR3. The chain couples TRBV11-2 to TRBJ2-1, with a weak D call TRBD2 (6 bases). The CDR3 is 14 amino acids. Germline CDR1 is SGHAT and CDR2 is FQNNGV. Deletions cut 2 bases from V and 6 bases from J, with 11 bases between. The CDR3 nucleotides are TGTGCCAGCAGCTTAATCGGGACTCGCAATGAGCAGTTCTTC. This sequence encodes CASSLIGTRNEQFF.

This clone has only one observation. The chain joins TRBV18 to TRBJ1-4, with 9 bases matching TRBD1. Germline V CDR1 and CDR2: KGHSH, LQKENI. With 2 bases clipped from V and 5 bases from J, the junction kept 6 bases outside the gene matches. This CDR3 spans 16 amino acids. CDR3 loop: CASSPARTGVNEKLFF. The DNA for the CDR3 is TGTGCCAGCTCACCAGCTCGGACAGGGGTGAATGAAAAACTGTTTTTT.

The count of this clone is one. The genes are TRBV11-2 and TRBJ1-2; D might be TRBD1 (5 bases). There are 14 residues in the CDR3. The V gene lost 2 bases and the J gene lost 7 bases, with 14 bases spanning the gap. Germline-derived CDR1 and CDR2 are SGHAT and FQNNGV. The CDR3 DNA reads as TGTGCCAGCAGCTTAAAGGGCAGGGATCTTGGCTACACCTTC. As protein: CASSLKGRDLGYTF.

The V and J genes are TRBV23-1 and TRBJ2-2; D is undetermined. TRBV23-1 is marked as an open reading frame, function uncertain. V was trimmed by 3 bases and J by 5 bases, leaving 7 bases between them. There are 13 residues in the CDR3. The CDR3 DNA follows: TGCGCCAGCAGTCAGCCGGAGACCGGGGAGCTGTTTTTT. Amino acid sequence: CASSQPETGELFF.

The rearrangement joins TRBV6-5 to TRBJ2-7; TRBD2 is a possible D gene (5 bases). The germline gives CDR1 MNHEY, CDR2 SVGAGI. CDR3 size: 13 residues. V was clipped by 5 bases and J by 6 bases, with 14 bases between them. This CDR3 reads CASSAGEAAEQYF. The CDR3 nucleotides read TGTGCCAGCAGTGCCGGGGAAGCGGCCGAGCAGTACTTC.

The rearrangement links TRBV7-2 to TRBJ2-1, with TRBD2 as a possible D gene (5 bases). The germline V gene encodes CDR1 SGHTA and CDR2 FQGNSA. V was pared by 5 bases and J by 0 bases, with 17 bases between. There are 17 residues in the CDR3. The CDR3 region is CASSLTLAGASYNEQFF. Written as DNA, the CDR3 is TGTGCCAGCAGCCTTACACTTGCGGGCGCCTCCTACAATGAGCAGTTCTTC.

DNA of the CDR3: TGTGCCAGTAGTAACACGGGGGAGTCCAATTCACCCCTCCACTTT. This translates into CASSNTGESNSPLHF. V and J are TRBV19 and TRBJ1-6; D is possibly TRBD1 (5 bases). This CDR3 region has 15 residues. V dropped 4 bases and J dropped 7 bases, with 14 bases sitting between them. The germline gives CDR1 LNHDA, CDR2 SQIVND (reference sequence).

The rearrangement links TRBV15 to TRBJ2-1; TRBD1 matches at 7 bases. The germline CDR1 and CDR2 sequences are LNHNV and YYDKDF (reference sequence). This CDR3 spans 17 amino acids. J gave up 5 bases and V 0 bases, and 10 bases lay outside the gene matches. This CDR3 reads CATSRDPRRGMNNEQFF. For the CDR3, the DNA is TGTGCCACCAGCAGAGATCCCCGCAGGGGGATGAACAATGAGCAGTTCTTC.

J is TRBJ1-2 and V is TRBV10-3; 7 positions match TRBD1. V dropped 6 bases and J dropped 8; count of bases not matched to a gene: 18. Germline values: CDR1 ENHRY, CDR2 SYGVKD. This CDR3 comprises 16 residues. This chain's CDR3 is CAISRPATGYLRGYTF. The CDR3 DNA follows: TGTGCCATCAGCAGACCCGCGACAGGGTATTTGCGGGGCTACACCTTC.

The CDR3 loop reads CASTFYRDRDFYEQYF. Written as DNA, the CDR3 is TGTGCCAGCACATTTTATAGGGACAGGGATTTCTACGAGCAGTACTTC. V usage is TRBV5-6 and J usage is TRBJ2-7, with 9 bases that match TRBD1. V shed 6 bases, J shed 3 bases, and the junction held 13 bases outside the gene matches. CDR1 is SGHDT, CDR2 YYEEEE, per germline. The CDR3 has 16 residues.

The CDR3 spells CASRDGTSGGARDTQYF. The CDR3 nucleotides read TGTGCCAGCAGGGACGGGACTAGCGGGGGGGCCAGGGATACGCAGTATTTT. This sequence joins TRBV5-6 and TRBJ2-3; 16 positions match TRBD2. This CDR3 has 17 amino acids. Losses at the gene ends were 5 bases for V and 6 bases for J; bases not matched to a gene: 9. Germline lookup yields CDR1 SGHDT and CDR2 YYEEEE.

This clone was seen once. The chain combines TRBV6-1 with TRBJ2-5; D is unresolved. CDR3 length: 15 amino acids. CDR1 and CDR2 (germline): MNHNS, SASEGT. The V and J ends lost 1 base and 5 bases respectively, with 14 bases between them. The CDR3 protein is CASSEEPIQRETQYF. The DNA of the CDR3 is TGTGCCAGCAGTGAAGAGCCTATCCAACGGGAGACCCAGTACTTC.

The CDR3 nucleotides read TGCAGCGTTATCCTTCCCCCAGGGGGTGAAAAACTGTTTTTT. As protein: CSVILPPGGEKLFF. The V call is TRBV29-1, the J call TRBJ1-4, with TRBD1 identical over 7 bases. The CDR3 contains 14 residues. V lost 5 bases to trimming and J lost 7 bases; unmatched junction nucleotides: 10. Looked up from germline, CDR1 is SQVTM and CDR2 is ANQGSEA.

This chain links TRBV5-1 with TRBJ1-3; D is uncertain. This CDR3 comprises 16 residues. CDR1 is SGHRS and CDR2 is YFSETQ in the germline V gene. The V gene lost 0 bases and the J gene lost 1 base, with 11 bases spanning the gap. Here the CDR3 DNA reads TGCGCCAGCAGCTTGGCCGGGGTAGAATCTGGAAACACCATATATTTT. It translates to CASSLAGVESGNTIYF.

As to this clone: In the same sample, other DNA sequences code for this CDR3. This chain links TRBV27 with TRBJ1-5; no firm D call. V was clipped by 1 base and J by 2 bases, with 6 bases between them. The CDR3 covers 14 residues. Germline V gene lookup returns CDR1 MNHEY and CDR2 SMNVEV (reference sequence). The CDR3 nucleotides are TGTGCCAGCAGTTTATTGGGAGGCAATCAGCCCCAGCATTTT. Protein: CASSLLGGNQPQHF.

The chain recombines TRBV6-5 with TRBJ2-7, with 7 positions matching TRBD1. CDR3 length equals 13 residues. Per the germline V gene, CDR1 is MNHEY and CDR2 is SVGAGI. V was clipped by 6 bases and J by 2 bases; unmatched bases: 4. CDR3 protein: CASRGTAAYEQYF. The CDR3 DNA reads as TGTGCCAGCAGGGGGACAGCGGCCTACGAGCAGTACTTC.

The V and J genes are TRBV7-2 and TRBJ2-5; tentative D call: TRBD1 (5 bases). The J call is doubtful: the DNA matches TRBJ2-7 better. Germline lookup yields CDR1 SGHTA and CDR2 FQGNSA. The CDR3 has 16 amino acids. For the CDR3, the DNA is TGTGCCAGCAGCTTAATCTCCAGGGCAGATTCCTACGAGCAGTACTTC. Translated: CASSLISRADSYEQYF.

This sequence joins TRBV27 and TRBJ2-2; 15 bases fit TRBD2. With V trimmed by 4 bases and J by 2 bases, 5 bases remained unmatched. The CDR3 contains 18 residues. Per the germline V gene, CDR1 is MNHEY and CDR2 is SMNVEV (reference sequence). CDR3 sequence (DNA): TGTGCCAGCAGTTCGGGACTAGCGGGGGGACTCAACACCGGGGAGCTGTTTTTT. It specifies CASSSGLAGGLNTGELFF.

This rearrangement joins TRBV4-2 to TRBJ2-2; 9 bases map to TRBD1. The CDR3 consists of 17 residues. The trim removed 0 bases at V and 5 bases at J, leaving 7 bases unmatched. Per the germline V gene, CDR1 is LGHNA and CDR2 is YNFKEQ. CDR3 nucleotides: TGTGCCAGCAGCCAAGATTGGGGCGGACAGGGGACCGGGGAGCTGTTTTTT. This translates into CASSQDWGGQGTGELFF.

CDR3: CASSAYSTSGRKNTGELFF. CDR3 DNA: TGTGCCAGCAGCGCATACTCGACTAGCGGAAGAAAGAACACCGGGGAGCTGTTTTTT. This chain uses TRBV11-2 with TRBJ2-2; 9 positions match TRBD2. Germline CDR1 reads SGHAT; CDR2 reads FQNNGV. J lost 1 base, V lost 5 bases, and 14 bases had no gene match. This CDR3 comprises 19 residues.

V usage is TRBV11-2 and J usage is TRBJ2-4; TRBD1 might be the D (6 bases). V lost 3 bases to trimming and J lost 2 bases, with 14 bases between them. Germline values: CDR1 SGHAT, CDR2 FQNNGV. The CDR3 is made up of 16 amino acids. CDR3 protein: CASSFNNRATKNIQYF. The CDR3 region has the DNA TGTGCCAGCAGCTTTAATAACAGGGCAACCAAAAACATTCAGTACTTC.